Included here is one T cell receptor beta chain sequence, with context. V dropped 6 bases and J dropped 6; count of bases not matched to a gene: 9. The CDR3 sequence is 15 residues long. In germline, CDR1 is MDHEN, CDR2 SYDVKM. The source of the sample is a study of blood T cell repertoires in COVID-19. Sequencing was performed with immunoSEQ multiplex PCR; in TCRdb, only in-frame clones are kept and a portion is missing. The data contain tens of thousands of clones, 80% to 90% of them singletons. This chain connects TRBV28 to TRBJ2-1; 9 bases agree with TRBD2. The specimen sequenced was peripheral blood. The source of this sequence is a woman aged 60-75 years with COVID-19, enrolled during active disease. CDR3 sequence (DNA): TGTGCCAGCAGCGCGACTAGCGGCCCCAGCAATGAGCAGTTCTTC. It specifies CASSATSGPSNEQFF.